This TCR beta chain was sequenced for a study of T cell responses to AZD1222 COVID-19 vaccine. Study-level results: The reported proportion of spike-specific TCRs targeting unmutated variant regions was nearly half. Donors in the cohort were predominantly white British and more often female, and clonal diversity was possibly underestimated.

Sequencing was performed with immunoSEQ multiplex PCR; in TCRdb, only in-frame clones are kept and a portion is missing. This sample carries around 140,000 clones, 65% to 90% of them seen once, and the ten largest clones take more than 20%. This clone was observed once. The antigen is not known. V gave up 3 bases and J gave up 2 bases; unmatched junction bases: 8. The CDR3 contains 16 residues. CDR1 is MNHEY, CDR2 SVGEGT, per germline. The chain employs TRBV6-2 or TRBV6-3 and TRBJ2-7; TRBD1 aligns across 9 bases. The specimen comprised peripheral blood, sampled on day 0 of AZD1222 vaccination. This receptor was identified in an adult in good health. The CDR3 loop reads CASSYAGTGTTYEQYF. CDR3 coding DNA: TGTGCCAGCAGTTATGCCGGGACAGGGACCACCTACGAGCAGTACTTC.